Below, 25 T cell receptor beta chains from the same sample are listed, as sequenced in a study of T cell responses to AZD1222 COVID-19 vaccine. Method: immunoSEQ multiplex PCR; TCRdb's copy keeps in-frame clones and lacks some. The sample carries about 120,000 clones, about 86% recorded once. Sample: peripheral blood, taken on day 0 of AZD1222 vaccination. These receptors all stem from an adult in good health.

This clone was observed once. The chain carries TRBV11-2 and TRBJ2-1; 10 bases line up with TRBD2. From germline, CDR1 is SGHAT and CDR2 FQNNGV. This CDR3 region has 14 residues. Losses at the gene ends were 5 bases for V and 5 bases for J; bases not matched to a gene: 3. The CDR3: CASSPGTSDNEQFF. In DNA, the CDR3 is TGTGCCAGCAGCCCCGGGACTAGCGACAATGAGCAGTTCTTC.

The rearrangement joins TRBV7-8 to TRBJ1-2; 7 bases align to TRBD1. The CDR3 has 16 residues. Losses at the gene ends were 0 bases for V and 6 bases for J; bases not matched to a gene: 10. Germline V gene data show CDR1 as SGHVS and CDR2 as FQNEAQ. CDR3 region: CASSLALPGQDHGYTF. CDR3 coding DNA: TGTGCCAGCAGCTTAGCCCTTCCTGGACAGGATCATGGCTACACCTTC.

V and J are TRBV4-3 and TRBJ1-6, with D hard to call. The length of the CDR3 is 16 residues. V dropped 0 bases and J dropped 6 bases, with 12 bases sitting between them. Germline V gene sequence: CDR1 LGHNA, CDR2 YSLEER. CDR3 coding DNA: TGCGCCAGCAGCCAAGATTTTTCAGGCTCTAATTCACCCCTCCACTTT. It yields the protein CASSQDFSGSNSPLHF.

The chain uses TRBV9 and TRBJ2-1; unclear D gene. CDR1 is SGDLS and CDR2 is YYNGEE in the germline V gene. V gave up 3 bases and J gave up 7 bases, with 8 bases separating them. This CDR3 spans 12 amino acids. As DNA, the CDR3 is TGTGCCAGCAGCGCGGGTCCAAATGAGCAGTTCTTC. It translates to CASSAGPNEQFF. Filled out from reference TRBV9 and TRBJ2-1, the complete variable domain reads DSGVTQTPKHLITATGQRVTLRCSPRSGDLSVYWYQQSLDQGLQFLIQYYNGEERAKGNILERFSAQQFPDLHSELNLSSLELGDSALYFCASSAGPNEQFFGPGTRLTVL.

V gene TRBV28 combines with J gene TRBJ1-5; D remains unclear. The V gene lost 4 bases and the J gene lost 5 bases, with 24 bases spanning the gap. This CDR3 region has 18 residues. The germline V gene has CDR1 MDHEN and CDR2 SYDVKM. CDR3 sequence (DNA): TGTGCCAGCAGTTCCTCGATGGGTTTCGGTTCATTGGATCAGCCCCAGCATTTT. Encoded protein: CASSSSMGFGSLDQPQHF.

This chain joins TRBV28 and TRBJ2-1; 8 bases are a match to TRBD2. CDR3 length: 14 amino acids. The V segment lost 6 bases and the J segment 3 bases; nucleotides outside the gene matches: 4. The germline gives CDR1 MDHEN, CDR2 SYDVKM. CDR3 protein: CASSHGTSYNEQFF. DNA for the CDR3: TGTGCCAGCAGCCACGGGACTAGCTACAATGAGCAGTTCTTC.

The chain carries TRBV5-1 and TRBJ2-1; 14 bases map to TRBD2. Trimming at V came to 4 bases and at J to 9 bases, leaving 12 bases not matched to a gene. The CDR3 has 17 residues. Germline CDR1 and CDR2: SGHRS and YFSETQ. As DNA, the CDR3 is TGCGCCAGCAGCCCCGGGACTAGCGGGGGAGGGGTTGGTGAGCAGTTCTTC. Its protein is CASSPGTSGGGVGEQFF.

The chain uses TRBV28 and TRBJ1-4; no definite D call. Trimming pared 7 bases from V and 4 bases from J, leaving 10 bases between. Germline V gives CDR1 MDHEN, CDR2 SYDVKM. This CDR3 contains 13 residues. The DNA for the CDR3 is TGTGCCAGCACCCCCGGCAGTAATGAAAAACTGTTTTTT. Translating it yields CASTPGSNEKLFF.

The genes are TRBV6-2 or TRBV6-3 and TRBJ1-2; 12 nucleotides line up with TRBD1. CDR1 and CDR2 (germline): MNHEY, SVGEGT. The CDR3 totals 15 residues. Trimming at V came to 5 bases and at J to 4 bases, leaving 5 bases not matched to a gene. CDR3 in DNA: TGTGCCAGCAGTGAGCCGGGACAGGGGGCCTATGGCTACACCTTC. Translating it yields CASSEPGQGAYGYTF.

This chain joins TRBV3-1 (or the pseudogene TRBV3-2) and TRBJ1-6, with D possibly TRBD1 on 5 matching bases. CDR1 is LGHDT and CDR2 is YNNKEL in the germline V gene (reference sequence). The CDR3 totals 14 residues. V was clipped by 3 bases and J by 7 bases, with 10 bases between them. The CDR3 DNA follows: TGTGCCAGCAGCCACGCGGAGGGGAATTCACCCCTCCACTTT. Translation: CASSHAEGNSPLHF.

V and J are TRBV4-2 and TRBJ2-7; a possible D gene is TRBD2 (5 bases). Germline assignment: CDR1 LGHNA and CDR2 YNFKEQ. V shed 1 base and J shed 0 bases, with 10 bases lying between them. The CDR3 length is 15 residues. The CDR3 DNA reads TGTGCCAGCAGCCAAGCCATGGGGAGCTCCTACGAGCAGTACTTC. Translation: CASSQAMGSSYEQYF.

The chain combines TRBV7-2 with TRBJ2-3; 8 nucleotides agree with TRBD1. V gave up 5 bases and J gave up 2 bases; unmatched junction bases: 6. CDR3 length: 15 residues. CDR1 SGHTA and CDR2 FQGNSA come from the germline V gene. The CDR3 coding sequence is TGTGCCAGCAGCGAAGGACAGGGATCCACAGATACGCAGTATTTT. It codes for CASSEGQGSTDTQYF.

The J gene is TRBJ1-1, the V gene TRBV6-4, with D maybe TRBD1 (6 bases). Germline CDR1 and CDR2: MRHNA and SNTAGT. CDR3 length: 15 amino acids. Trimming shortened V by 5 bases and J by 9 bases, and 22 bases separated the two germline ends. CDR3 bases: TGTGCCAGCAGTATTCCCCTGTGGCAGGGGAGAAAAGCTTTCTTT. Its translation: CASSIPLWQGRKAFF.

The rearrangement uses TRBV14 and TRBJ1-6; D uncertain. The germline gives CDR1 SGHDN, CDR2 FVKESK. V was trimmed by 0 bases and J by 7 bases, leaving 10 bases between them. The CDR3 loop spans 15 amino acids. The CDR3 sequence: CASSQDRRSNSPLHF. The DNA for the CDR3 is TGTGCCAGCAGCCAAGATCGCAGGAGCAATTCACCCCTCCACTTT. The entire variable domain, with the rest obtained from reference TRBV14 and TRBJ1-6, is as follows: EAGVTQFPSHSVIEKGQTVTLRCDPISGHDNLYWYRRVMGKEIKFLLHFVKESKQDESGMPNNRFLAERTGGTYSTLKVQPAELEDSGVYFCASSQDRRSNSPLHFGNGTRLTVT.

The J gene is TRBJ1-5, the V gene TRBV19; D is possibly TRBD1 (5 bases). This CDR3 spans 14 amino acids. Trimming removed 3 bases at V and 7 bases at J, with 13 bases between. CDR1 and CDR2 from the germline V gene are LNHDA and SQIVND (reference sequence). CDR3 bases: TGTGCCAGTAGTATCCGTCAGGGAGGACAGCCCCAGCATTTT. This codes for CASSIRQGGQPQHF.

V gene TRBV6-5 combines with J gene TRBJ1-4, with 8 bases fitting TRBD1. There are 15 residues in the CDR3. V shed 6 bases and J 8 bases; nucleotides not matched to a gene: 11. Germline V gives CDR1 MNHEY, CDR2 SVGAGI. The CDR3 protein is CASRGQGALGEKLFF. The CDR3 coding sequence is TGTGCCAGCAGAGGACAGGGAGCACTCGGGGAAAAACTGTTTTTT.

Only one count was recorded for this clone. The chain carries TRBV7-2 and TRBJ2-1; D is perhaps TRBD1 (6 bases). The V and J ends lost 5 bases and 5 bases respectively, with 13 bases between them. The CDR3 is made up of 14 amino acids. Germline V gene sequence: CDR1 SGHTA, CDR2 FQGNSA. The CDR3 DNA sequence: TGTGCCAGCAGCCCCGGACAGACCAACAATGAGCAGTTCTTC. It translates to CASSPGQTNNEQFF. The variable domain in full, with the rest retrieved from reference TRBV7-2 and TRBJ2-1, is GAGVSQSPSNKVTEKGKDVELRCDPISGHTALYWYRQSLGQGLEFLIYFQGNSAPDKSGLPSDRFSAERTGGSVSTLTIQRTQQEDSAVYLCASSPGQTNNEQFFGPGTRLTVL.

This clone has only one observation. This chain links TRBV2 with TRBJ1-1, with 8 bases identical to TRBD1. CDR3 length: 13 residues. Per germline, CDR1 SNHLY and CDR2 FYNNEI. After removal of 7 bases from V and 1 base from J, the junction contained 2 bases not matched to a gene. For the CDR3, the DNA is TGTGCCAGCATGGGGACAGGGAACACTGAAGCTTTCTTT. Amino acids: CASMGTGNTEAFF.

This chain joins TRBV6-1 and TRBJ2-3; 9 bases map to TRBD2. Germline CDR1 reads MNHNS; CDR2 reads SASEGT. Losses at the gene ends were 4 bases for V and 0 bases for J; bases not matched to a gene: 5. The CDR3 has 16 residues. The CDR3 DNA sequence: TGTGCCAGCAGTGGGCTAGCGGGATCTAGCACAGATACGCAGTATTTT. It translates to CASSGLAGSSTDTQYF.

The gene calls are TRBV6-5 and TRBJ2-1; 7 nucleotides align to TRBD2. The CDR3 runs 15 residues. Trimming removed 5 bases from V and 4 bases from J; junction bases left unmatched: 8. Germline V gene data show CDR1 as MNHEY and CDR2 as SVGAGI. CDR3 region: CASSSGTQKYNEQFF. The DNA for the CDR3 is TGTGCCAGCAGTAGCGGGACTCAGAAATACAATGAGCAGTTCTTC.

The chain recombines TRBV6-2 or TRBV6-3 with TRBJ1-1, with a weak D call TRBD1 (6 bases). This CDR3 region has 13 residues. V was trimmed by 3 bases and J by 6 bases, leaving 11 bases between them. Germline values: CDR1 MNHEY, CDR2 SVGEGT. The CDR3 reads CASSYSGGSEAFF. The DNA for the CDR3 is TGTGCCAGCAGTTATTCGGGGGGCTCTGAAGCTTTCTTT.

The V call is TRBV3-1 (or the pseudogene TRBV3-2), the J call TRBJ1-5, with a tentative D call TRBD1 (6 bases). This CDR3 spans 16 amino acids. V was pared by 1 base and J by 4 bases, with 14 bases between. Germline CDR1 and CDR2: LGHDT and YNNKEL (reference sequence). The CDR3 sequence: CASSQGVQGWNQPQHF. The CDR3 DNA reads TGTGCCAGCAGCCAAGGGGTACAGGGATGGAATCAGCCCCAGCATTTT.

The sample holds one count of this clone. The rearrangement joins TRBV29-1 to TRBJ2-7, with 7 bases matching TRBD2. The V and J ends lost 4 bases and 3 bases, in that order; junction bases with no gene match: 3. The CDR3 loop spans 12 amino acids. Germline V CDR1 and CDR2: SQVTM, ANQGSEA. The CDR3 sequence: CSVVASGYEQYF. Here the CDR3 DNA reads TGCAGCGTTGTGGCTAGCGGCTACGAGCAGTACTTC.

CDR3 region: CASSDSDPFTDTQYF. The CDR3 nucleotides are TGTGCCAGCAGTGATTCCGACCCATTCACAGATACGCAGTATTTT. The chain recombines TRBV6-1 with TRBJ2-3, with unresolved D. Germline V gene lookup returns CDR1 MNHNS and CDR2 SASEGT. V was clipped by 3 bases and J by 2 bases, with 12 bases between them. The CDR3 length is 15 residues.

The V gene is TRBV30, the J gene TRBJ2-7; D uncertain. The CDR3 covers 14 residues. The germline CDR1 and CDR2 sequences are GTSNPN and SVGIG (reference sequence). Trimming cost V 2 bases and J 0 bases, with 11 bases left between them. The CDR3 region is CAWSPGHGSYEQYF. The CDR3 DNA is TGTGCCTGGAGTCCCGGTCACGGCTCCTACGAGCAGTACTTC.